This TCR beta chain was captured by sequencing in a study of cytomegalovirus exposure and HLA in healthy donors. Primers: 60 Vbeta forward and 13 Jbeta reverse. The assay was immunoSEQ multiplex PCR, and TCRdb's table has in-frame clones only and misses some. The table records more than 150,000 clones, approximately 71% of them present only once. Germline loops: CDR1 SQVTM, CDR2 ANQGSEA. CDR3 length equals 12 residues. V was clipped by 2 bases and J by 6 bases, with 8 bases between them. The TCR sequence derives from a woman aged 40 to 55 in good health and CMV-seropositive. The chain couples TRBV29-1 to TRBJ2-1; tentative D call: TRBD2 (6 bases). Sequenced material: PBMCs. The CDR3 nucleotides read TGCAGCGTTGAAATGACTAGCAATGAGCAGTTCTTC. This encodes CSVEMTSNEQFF.